These 6 T cell receptor beta chains share one sample of origin, sequenced in a study of blood T cell repertoires in COVID-19. Sequenced by immunoSEQ multiplex PCR; TCRdb stores in-frame clones only, minus some. Among approximately 280,000 clones listed, less than 85% were seen once. Sequenced sample: peripheral blood. The source is a human donor with COVID-19, enrolled during active disease. The donor label of this sample is uncertain.

The chain employs TRBV5-8 and TRBJ2-1; 10 nucleotides agree with TRBD2. Unmatched junction bases numbered 3, after V lost 0 bases and J lost 6 bases. The CDR3 contains 15 residues. Germline V lookup: CDR1 SGHTS, CDR2 YDEGEE. DNA of the CDR3: TGTGCCAGCAGCTTGGGCACTAGCGGGACCAATGAGCAGTTCTTC. Translating gives CASSLGTSGTNEQFF.

This chain connects TRBV27 to TRBJ2-7; D gene ambiguous. This CDR3 contains 17 residues. Germline-derived CDR1 and CDR2 are MNHEY and SMNVEV (reference sequence). The V and J ends lost 0 bases and 3 bases respectively, with 18 bases between them. CDR3 amino acids: CASSLSSSAGIYYEQYF. The CDR3 nucleotides read TGTGCCAGCAGTTTATCTTCATCGGCAGGAATCTACTACGAGCAGTACTTC.

The sample holds a few counts of this clone. The rearrangement joins TRBV9 to TRBJ1-1, with D hard to call. CDR3 length: 13 residues. Germline values: CDR1 SGDLS, CDR2 YYNGEE. Trimming stripped 5 bases from V and 9 bases from J, with 17 bases between. CDR3 region: CASSADTASKAFF. The CDR3 bases are TGTGCCAGCAGTGCCGACACAGCTTCAAAAGCTTTCTTT.

There are a few counts of this clone. The CDR3 coding sequence is TGCGCCAGCAGCCAAGCCCTGGGACAGGGTTTTCGCGAGCAGTACTTC. As protein: CASSQALGQGFREQYF. The J gene is TRBJ2-7, the V gene TRBV4-1; 9 nucleotides line up with TRBD1. The CDR3 runs to 16 residues. Germline CDR1 reads MGHRA; CDR2 reads YSYEKL. V shed 1 base and J 6 bases; nucleotides not matched to a gene: 10.

This clone was observed a single time. The chain joins TRBV7-2 to TRBJ2-1; tentatively, D is TRBD1 (5 bases). The ends were cut back, 0 bases at V and 0 bases at J, with 6 bases in the middle. The CDR3 is made up of 15 amino acids. Per the germline V gene, CDR1 is SGHTA and CDR2 is FQGNSA. For the CDR3, the DNA is TGTGCCAGCAGCTTAGCCCAGGGCTCCTACAATGAGCAGTTCTTC. It translates to CASSLAQGSYNEQFF.

The V gene is TRBV5-1, the J gene TRBJ2-7, with D possibly TRBD2 on 5 matching bases. V was pared by 5 bases and J by 0 bases, with 15 bases between. CDR1 and CDR2 from the germline V gene are SGHRS and YFSETQ. The CDR3 length is 15 residues. This CDR3 reads CASSATPGISYEQYF. The CDR3 DNA reads as TGCGCCAGCAGTGCCACACCGGGAATCTCCTACGAGCAGTACTTC.